This TCR beta chain was obtained from a study of T cells after yellow fever vaccination. Across the study: Each low-cell-number fraction was prepared by means of SMART-Seq v4 Ultra Low Input.

TCR cDNA, made by 5'RACE template switching, carried an added universal primer site and UMIs. TCRdb re-called the 5' RACE reads with MiXCR, one entry per CDR3 protein. The sample lists about 240,000 distinct CDR3 sequences; 3.6% were seen once. Points from the study as a whole: Among primary-vaccination clones, most reappeared after the booster, at roughly 95% for CD4 and approximately 88% for CD8. The CD4 compartment and the CD8 compartment contained a small share of clonotypes in common.

In this sample, this clonotype turned up many times. Its antigen is as yet unknown. The receptor was isolated from a man between 18 and 29 years old who received the YFV17D yellow fever vaccine. The starting material was PBMCs, obtained 15 days after the yellow fever booster vaccination.

Here the CDR3 DNA reads TGTGCCAGTAGTATATCAAGAAATGAGCAGTTCTTC. This sequence encodes CASSISRNEQFF. V is TRBV19 and J is TRBJ2-1; D not resolved. V was trimmed by 2 bases and J by 7 bases, leaving 6 bases between them. Per germline, CDR1 LNHDA and CDR2 SQIVND (reference sequence). CDR3 length: 12 residues.